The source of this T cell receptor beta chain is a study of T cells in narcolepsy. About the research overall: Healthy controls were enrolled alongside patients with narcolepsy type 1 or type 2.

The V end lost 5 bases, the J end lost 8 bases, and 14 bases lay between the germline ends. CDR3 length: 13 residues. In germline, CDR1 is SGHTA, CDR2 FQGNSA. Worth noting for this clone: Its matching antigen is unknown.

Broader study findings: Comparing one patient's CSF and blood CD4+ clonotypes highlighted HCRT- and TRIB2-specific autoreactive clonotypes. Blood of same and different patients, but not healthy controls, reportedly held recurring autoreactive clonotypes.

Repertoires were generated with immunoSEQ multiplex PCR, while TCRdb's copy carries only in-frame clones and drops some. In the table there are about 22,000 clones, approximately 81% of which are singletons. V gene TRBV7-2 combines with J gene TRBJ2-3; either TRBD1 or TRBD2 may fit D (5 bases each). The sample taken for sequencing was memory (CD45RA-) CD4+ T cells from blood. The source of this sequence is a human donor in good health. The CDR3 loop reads CASSPGPSGTQYF. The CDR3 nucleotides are TGTGCCAGCAGCCCGGGACCCTCGGGTACGCAGTATTTT.